This TCR beta chain stems from a study of persistence of HIV-infected CD4 T cells. Overall study findings and caveats: Compared with CD3/CD28-stimulated cells, CMV- and Gag-responding cells showed lower TCRbeta richness. Proviral oligoclonality tracked with TCR oligoclonality within the same sorted cells.

Per the germline V gene, CDR1 is SGHKS and CDR2 is YYEKEE (reference sequence). The ends were cut back, 4 bases at V and 3 bases at J, with 15 bases in the middle. This CDR3 spans 15 amino acids. The stimulus was an HIV-1 Gag 15-mer peptide pool, roughly 1 ug/peptide/mL. CD40L/CD69 double-negative CD45RO-high memory CD4+ T cells were collected. PBMCs were depleted of CD8+ T cells before stimulation. This clone was observed a single time. The antigen is undetermined. Sequencing used immunoSEQ version 4 in survey mode. Assay used: immunoSEQ multiplex PCR; TCRdb lists only in-frame clones, some missing. The sample yields some 37,000 clones, roughly 80% seen once.

The TCR originated in an adult with HIV. The donor label of this sample is uncertain. The rearrangement uses TRBV5-5 and TRBJ2-3, with D perhaps TRBD2 (6 bases). The sequences come from cultured CD4+ T cells from PBMCs, collected from a patient who received antiretroviral therapy. The CDR3 DNA reads TGTGCCAGCAGCAAGACTAGTTCTACGACAGATACGCAGTATTTT. Its protein product is CASSKTSSTTDTQYF.